This T cell receptor (beta chain) was identified during a study of cytomegalovirus exposure and HLA in healthy donors. Study-wide findings and caveats: Earlier findings revealed that most TCR beta V segments proved productive either about 90% or about 30% of the time. TCR beta V- and J-gene trimming was later associated with a missense DCLRE1C variant.

Both 60 Vbeta primers and 13 Jbeta primers went into the PCR. Measured with immunoSEQ multiplex PCR; TCRdb has only the in-frame clones, and not every one. Found here are 100,000 or so clones, 62% of them singletons; the top ten hold 4.5% to 5.5%. Germline lookup yields CDR1 SNHLY and CDR2 FYNNEI. Germline trimming cut 6 bases from V and 12 bases from J; bases unmatched to any gene: 5. CDR3 size: 11 residues. As concerns this clone: Its target is unknown.

The sequencing input was PBMCs. The V call is TRBV2, the J call TRBJ1-5, with 7 positions matching TRBD1. The source is a woman aged 25 to 39 in good health and CMV-seropositive. This chain's CDR3 is CASSDRAHQHF. CDR3 DNA: TGTGCCAGCAGCGACAGGGCACACCAGCATTTT.